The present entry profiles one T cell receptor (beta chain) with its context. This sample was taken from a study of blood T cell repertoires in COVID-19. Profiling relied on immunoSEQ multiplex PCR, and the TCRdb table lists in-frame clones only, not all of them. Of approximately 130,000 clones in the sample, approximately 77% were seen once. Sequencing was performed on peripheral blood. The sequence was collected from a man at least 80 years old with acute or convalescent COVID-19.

Here the CDR3 DNA reads TGCGCCAGCCTCGAAGAGGGGGGGGGACAATCGGGTTCACCCCTCCACTTT. This gives the protein CASLEEGGGQSGSPLHF. V is TRBV23-1 and J is TRBJ1-6; D possibly corresponds to TRBD1 (6 bases). TRBV23-1 is classed as an ORF, of uncertain function. V lost 8 bases, J lost 9 bases, and 26 bases lay in between. The CDR3 is 17 residues long.